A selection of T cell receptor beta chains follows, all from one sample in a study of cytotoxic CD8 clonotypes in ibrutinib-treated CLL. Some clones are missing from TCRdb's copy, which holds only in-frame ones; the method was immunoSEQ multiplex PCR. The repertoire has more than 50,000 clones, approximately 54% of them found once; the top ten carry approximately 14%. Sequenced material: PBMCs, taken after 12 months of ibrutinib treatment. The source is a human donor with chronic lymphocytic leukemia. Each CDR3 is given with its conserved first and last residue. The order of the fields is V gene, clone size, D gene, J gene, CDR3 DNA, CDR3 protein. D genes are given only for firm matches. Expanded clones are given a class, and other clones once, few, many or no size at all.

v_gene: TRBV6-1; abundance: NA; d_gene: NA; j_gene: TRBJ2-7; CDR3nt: TGTGCCAGCAGTGCGGAAGGTTACGAGCAGTACTTC; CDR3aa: CASSAEGYEQYF
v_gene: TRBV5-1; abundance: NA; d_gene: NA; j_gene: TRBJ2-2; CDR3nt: TGCGCCAGCAGATTAGGGGAGACCACCGGGGAGCTGTTTTTT; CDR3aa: CASRLGETTGELFF
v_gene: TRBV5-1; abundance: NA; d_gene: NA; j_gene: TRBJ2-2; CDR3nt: TGCGCCAGCAGCGGGACATTCGACACCGGGGAGCTGTTTTTT; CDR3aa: CASSGTFDTGELFF
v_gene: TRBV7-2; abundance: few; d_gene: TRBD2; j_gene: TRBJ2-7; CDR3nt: TGTGCCAGCAGCGAACTAGCGGGAGGAAATTACGAGCAGTACTTC; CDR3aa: CASSELAGGNYEQYF
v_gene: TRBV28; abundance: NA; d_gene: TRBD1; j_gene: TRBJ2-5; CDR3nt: TGTGCCAGCCGAATCGAGAAGGGGGCCTCGGAGACCCAGTACTTC; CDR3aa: CASRIEKGASETQYF
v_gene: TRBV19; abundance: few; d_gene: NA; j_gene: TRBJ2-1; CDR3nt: TGTGCCAGCCGGCGGGACTACAATGAGCAGTTCTTC; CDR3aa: CASRRDYNEQFF
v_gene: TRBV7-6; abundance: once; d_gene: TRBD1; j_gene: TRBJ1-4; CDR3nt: TGTGCCAGCAGACGAGACAGGGTAGTTGAAAAACTGTTTTTT; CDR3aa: CASRRDRVVEKLFF
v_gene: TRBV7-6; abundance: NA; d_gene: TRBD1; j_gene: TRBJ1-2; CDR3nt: TGTGCCAGCAACAACAGGGGTGGCTACACCTTC; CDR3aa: CASNNRGGYTF
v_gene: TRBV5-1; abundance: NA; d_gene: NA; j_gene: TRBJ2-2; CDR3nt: TGCGCCAGCAGCTTAGGGGTTATCAGAAGCTACGTCACCGGGGAGCTGTTTTTT; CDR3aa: CASSLGVIRSYVTGELFF
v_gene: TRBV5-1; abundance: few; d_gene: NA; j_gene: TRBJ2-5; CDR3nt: TGCGCCAGCAGTAACCCGGAAGAGACCCAGTACTTC; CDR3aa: CASSNPEETQYF
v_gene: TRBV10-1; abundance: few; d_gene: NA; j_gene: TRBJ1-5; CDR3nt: TGCGCCAGCAGTGGACAGGTAAATCAGCCCCAGCATTTT; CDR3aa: CASSGQVNQPQHF
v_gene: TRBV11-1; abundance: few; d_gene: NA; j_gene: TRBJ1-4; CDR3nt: TGTGCCAGCAGCCGAGGAAGAGGCTCGACTAATGAAAAACTGTTTTTT; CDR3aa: CASSRGRGSTNEKLFF
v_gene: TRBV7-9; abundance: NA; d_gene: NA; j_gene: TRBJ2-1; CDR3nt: TGTGCCAGCAGCTTAGTCTGGGTCTACTACAATGAGCAGTTCTTC; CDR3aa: CASSLVWVYYNEQFF
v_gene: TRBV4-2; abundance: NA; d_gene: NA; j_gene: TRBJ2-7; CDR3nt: TGTGCCAGCAGCCAAGGTCCCCACGGAGTCGAGGATAGGCTCCGCGGGAACGAGCAGTACTTC; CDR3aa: CASSQGPHGVEDRLRGNEQYF
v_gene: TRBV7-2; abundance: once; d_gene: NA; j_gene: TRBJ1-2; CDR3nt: TGTGCCAGCAGCTTAGCGCGGTGGGTCCATGGCTACACCTTC; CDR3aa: CASSLARWVHGYTF
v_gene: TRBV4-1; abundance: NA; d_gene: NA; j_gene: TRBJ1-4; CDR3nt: TGCGCCAGCAGCCAAGAGAAGAGAGGTGAAAAACTGTTTTTT; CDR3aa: CASSQEKRGEKLFF
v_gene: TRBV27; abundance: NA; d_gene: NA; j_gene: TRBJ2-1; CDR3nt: TGTGCCAGCAGTCAGACCCTATGGGGGTGGAACTACAATGAGCAGTTCTTC; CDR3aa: CASSQTLWGWNYNEQFF
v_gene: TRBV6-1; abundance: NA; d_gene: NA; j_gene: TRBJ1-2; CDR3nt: TGTGCCAGCAGCCCGGGGACTAACTATGGCTACACCTTC; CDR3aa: CASSPGTNYGYTF
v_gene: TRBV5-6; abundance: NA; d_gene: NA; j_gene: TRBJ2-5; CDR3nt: TGTGCCAGCAGCTCCGCCGGACCCGCCTCGAGGACCCAGTACTTC; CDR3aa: CASSSAGPASRTQYF
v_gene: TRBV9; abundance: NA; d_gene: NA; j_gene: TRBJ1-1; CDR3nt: TGTGCCAGCAGCGTAGTAGGCCCGGGGCCTGAAGCTTTCTTT; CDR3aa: CASSVVGPGPEAFF
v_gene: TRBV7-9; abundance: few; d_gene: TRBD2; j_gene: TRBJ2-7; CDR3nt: TGTGCCAGCAGCCGGCTAGCGGGATTATCTTACGAGCAGTACTTC; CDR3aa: CASSRLAGLSYEQYF
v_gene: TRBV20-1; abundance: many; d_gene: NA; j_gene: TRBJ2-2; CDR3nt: TGCAGTGCAATAGACACCGGGGAGCTGTTTTTT; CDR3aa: CSAIDTGELFF
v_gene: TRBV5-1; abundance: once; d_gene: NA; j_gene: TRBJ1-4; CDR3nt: TGCGCCAGCAGCTTGGCCGGCGGGGGAAAACTGTTTTTT; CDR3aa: CASSLAGGGKLFF
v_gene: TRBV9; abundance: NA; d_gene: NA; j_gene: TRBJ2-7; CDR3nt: TGTGCCAGCAGCGCCACCTCTCTGGGTCCCGAGCAGTACTTC; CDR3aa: CASSATSLGPEQYF
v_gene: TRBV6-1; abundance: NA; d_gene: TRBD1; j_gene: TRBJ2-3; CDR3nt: TGTGCCAGCACCAAGGGACAGGGGAACACAGATACGCAGTATTTT; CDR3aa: CASTKGQGNTDTQYF
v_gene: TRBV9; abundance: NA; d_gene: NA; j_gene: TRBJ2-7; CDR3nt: TGTGCCAGCAGCGTAGGTCAGGGGGGGTACGAGCAGTACTTC; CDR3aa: CASSVGQGGYEQYF
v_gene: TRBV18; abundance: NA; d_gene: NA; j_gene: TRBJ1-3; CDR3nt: TGTGCCAGCTCACCACTAGCGCAGCCTGGAAACACCATATATTTT; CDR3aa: CASSPLAQPGNTIYF
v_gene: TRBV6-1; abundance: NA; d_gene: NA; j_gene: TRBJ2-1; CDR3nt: TGTGCCAGCAGTACTTCAGGGATCGGATACAATGAGCAGTTCTTC; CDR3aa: CASSTSGIGYNEQFF
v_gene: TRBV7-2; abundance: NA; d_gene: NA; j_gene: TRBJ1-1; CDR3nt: TGTGCCAGCAGCTTATCCGAGGTGAATCTCAGGGCGTCTTTT; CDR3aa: CASSLSEVNLRASF
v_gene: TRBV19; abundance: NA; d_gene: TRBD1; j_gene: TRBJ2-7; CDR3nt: TGTGCCAGTAGCTTTTTTGCGGGACAGGCTACCTACGAGCAGTACTTC; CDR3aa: CASSFFAGQATYEQYF
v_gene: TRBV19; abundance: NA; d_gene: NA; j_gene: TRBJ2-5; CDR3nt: TGTGCCAGTAGGTTGGGGGGAGGAGAGGAGACCCAGTACTTC; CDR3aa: CASRLGGGEETQYF
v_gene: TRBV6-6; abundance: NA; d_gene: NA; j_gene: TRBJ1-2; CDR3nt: TGTGCCAGCAATGCCCGGGGCCTCCCCCACGGCTACACCTTC; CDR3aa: CASNARGLPHGYTF
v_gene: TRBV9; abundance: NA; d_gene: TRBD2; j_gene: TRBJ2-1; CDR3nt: TGTGCCAGCAGCATGATCCCGGGAGGGAATGAGCAGTTCTTC; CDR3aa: CASSMIPGGNEQFF
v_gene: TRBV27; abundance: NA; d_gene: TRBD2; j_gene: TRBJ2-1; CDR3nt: TGTGCCACCCTAAGAGAGACTAGCGGGGTTAGGAGTGAGCAGTTCTTC; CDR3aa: CATLRETSGVRSEQFF
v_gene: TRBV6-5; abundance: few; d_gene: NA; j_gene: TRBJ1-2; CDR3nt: TGTGCCACTAGGACGACCCGCGGCTACACCTTC; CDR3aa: CATRTTRGYTF
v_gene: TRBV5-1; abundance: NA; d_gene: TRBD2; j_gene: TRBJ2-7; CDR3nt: TGCGCCAGCAGCTTGGGCCTAGCGGCAGGCTCACCTAGCGAGCAGTACTTC; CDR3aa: CASSLGLAAGSPSEQYF
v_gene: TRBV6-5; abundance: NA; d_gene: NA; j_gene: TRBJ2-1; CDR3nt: TGTGCCACCAACCAGGGGGGCTATGAGCAGTTCTTC; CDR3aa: CATNQGGYEQFF
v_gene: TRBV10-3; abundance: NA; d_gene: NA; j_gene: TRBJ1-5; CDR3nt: TGTGCCATCAGTGAGTGGGGCAATCAGCCCCAGCATTTT; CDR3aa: CAISEWGNQPQHF
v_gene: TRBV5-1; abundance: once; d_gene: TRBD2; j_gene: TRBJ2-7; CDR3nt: TGCGCCAGCAGCTCTACCCCCGGGACTACCTCCTACGAGCAGTACTTC; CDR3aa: CASSSTPGTTSYEQYF
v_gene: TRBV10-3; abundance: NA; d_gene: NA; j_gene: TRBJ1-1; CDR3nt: TGTGCCAGCAGTGACGTCGGGGGCGTTTTCTACACTGAAGCTTTCTTT; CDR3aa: CASSDVGGVFYTEAFF
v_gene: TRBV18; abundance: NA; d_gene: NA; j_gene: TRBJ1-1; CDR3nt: TGTGCCAGCTCACCCCAGGGGCTGAACACTGAAGCTTTCTTT; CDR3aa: CASSPQGLNTEAFF
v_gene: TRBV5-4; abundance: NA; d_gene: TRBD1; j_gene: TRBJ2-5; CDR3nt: TGTGCCAGCAGCTTGGAGGGACAGGGGATGGAGACCCAGTACTTC; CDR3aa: CASSLEGQGMETQYF
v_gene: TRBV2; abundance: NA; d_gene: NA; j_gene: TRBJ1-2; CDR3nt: TGTGCCAGAAATTACAGGGAACAAGGCTACACCTTC; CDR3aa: CARNYREQGYTF
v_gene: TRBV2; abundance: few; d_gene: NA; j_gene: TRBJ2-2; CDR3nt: TGTGCCAGCAGTGAAGAAGGGAGCACCGGGGAGCTGTTTTTT; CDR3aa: CASSEEGSTGELFF
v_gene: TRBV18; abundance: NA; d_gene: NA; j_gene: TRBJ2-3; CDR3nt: TGTGCCAGCTCACCTACCACAGGGAACACAGATACGCAGTATTTT; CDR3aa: CASSPTTGNTDTQYF
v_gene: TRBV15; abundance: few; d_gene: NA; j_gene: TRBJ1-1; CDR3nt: TGTGCCACCAGCAGAGGAGGCGTGGGCGGGACTGAAGCTTTCTTT; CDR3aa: CATSRGGVGGTEAFF
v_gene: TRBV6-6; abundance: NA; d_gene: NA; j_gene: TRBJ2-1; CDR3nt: TGTGCCAGCAGTTCCGGCGAGCAGTTCTTC; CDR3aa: CASSSGEQFF